Presented here are 27 T cell receptor beta chains from one specimen sequenced in a study of monozygotic twins with inflammatory bowel disease. TCRdb reanalyzed the 5' RACE reads and collapses them to one entry per CDR3 protein, without DNA. This sample's table reports over 150,000 distinct CDR3 sequences. The specimen was blood. Receptor source: a human donor with ulcerative colitis or Crohn's disease, or a healthy co-twin of an affected twin (not recorded which).

The rearrangement joins TRBV29-1 to TRBJ2-1; TCRdb returns TRBD1, unconfirmable since there is no DNA. This CDR3 spans 13 amino acids. CDR1 and CDR2 from the germline V gene are SQVTM and ANQGSEA. CDR3: CSVALDLYNEQFF.

This chain joins TRBV5-6 and TRBJ1-6; with no DNA, the TCRdb D assignment of TRBD1 cannot be verified. The CDR3 extends over 14 amino acids. Germline V lookup: CDR1 SGHDT, CDR2 YYEEEE. The CDR3 reads CASSWGPGNSPLHF. Based on the CDR3 plus reference TRBV5-6 and TRBJ1-6, the full variable domain is DAGVTQSPTHLIKTRGQQVTLRCSPKSGHDTVSWYQQALGQGPQFIFQYYEEEERQRGNFPDRFSGHQFPNYSSELNVNALLLGDSALYLCASSWGPGNSPLHFGNGTRLTVT.

The chain has TRBV5-1 and TRBJ2-2. This CDR3 contains 14 residues. Germline V gene data show CDR1 as SGHRS and CDR2 as YFSETQ. The CDR3 protein is CASSYGQGSGELLF.

The genes are TRBV6-1 and TRBJ1-2; the TCRdb D gene call, TRBD1, has no DNA to confirm it. CDR3 length: 14 residues. CDR1 is MNHNS, CDR2 SASEGT, per germline. This CDR3 is CASSPDREAYGYTF.

V and J are TRBV5-1 and TRBJ2-7; as DNA is missing, the TRBD1 call by TCRdb cannot be tested. The CDR3 is made up of 13 amino acids. Germline V lookup: CDR1 SGHRS, CDR2 YFSETQ. The CDR3 loop is CASSLAGGHEQYF.

The chain is built from TRBV27 and TRBJ2-1; as DNA is missing, the TRBD1 call by TCRdb cannot be tested. There are 13 residues in the CDR3. CDR1 is MNHEY and CDR2 is SMNVEV in the germline V gene (reference sequence). The CDR3 reads CASSLGGDNEQFF.

The genes are TRBV5-1 and TRBJ2-3; no DNA is available, so the TRBD2 call from TCRdb remains unchecked. This CDR3 contains 17 residues. Germline CDR1 is SGHRS and CDR2 is YFSETQ. The CDR3 loop is CASSLIRAGASTDTQYF.

CDR3 loop: CASSGGLGNIQYF. V is TRBV2 and J is TRBJ2-4. CDR1 is SNHLY, CDR2 FYNNEI, per germline. CDR3 length: 13 residues.

The chain links TRBV5-1 to TRBJ2-7; TCRdb indicates TRBD1, and absent DNA this call remains unverified. The CDR3 is 15 residues long. CDR1 and CDR2 (germline): SGHRS, YFSETQ. CDR3 amino acids: CASSPWDRSSYEQYF.

The rearrangement uses TRBV9 and TRBJ2-3; the D call of TRBD2 rests on TCRdb alone, since no DNA is present to check it. The length of the CDR3 is 17 residues. Germline lookup yields CDR1 SGDLS and CDR2 YYNGEE. CDR3 region: CASSPRTSGRLTDTQYF.

The J gene is TRBJ2-3, the V gene TRBV5-4. Germline V lookup: CDR1 SGHNT, CDR2 YYREEE (reference sequence). This CDR3 is built from 12 residues. The CDR3 region is CASRFGEDTQYF.

The V gene is TRBV5-4, the J gene TRBJ2-7; TCRdb lists TRBD1, though no DNA is available to test this call. This CDR3 spans 18 amino acids. Per germline, CDR1 SGHNT and CDR2 YYREEE (reference sequence). The CDR3 protein is CASSRTSITGTEPYEQYF.

The V and J genes are TRBV19 and TRBJ1-2. CDR3 length: 15 residues. Germline assignment: CDR1 LNHDA and CDR2 SQIVND (reference sequence). The CDR3 region is CASSFGLGGGDGYTF.

The chain employs TRBV10-2 and TRBJ2-2; TCRdb outputs TRBD2, but without DNA this stays unchecked. CDR1 and CDR2 (germline): WSHSY, SAAADI. CDR3 length: 14 residues. The CDR3 sequence: CASSEIAGAGELFF.

V gene TRBV27 combines with J gene TRBJ2-3; TCRdb names TRBD2, which stays unverified in the absence of DNA. The CDR3 runs 16 residues. Germline V CDR1 and CDR2: MNHEY, SMNVEV (reference sequence). The CDR3 here is CASRGLAGDGTDTQYF.

V and J are TRBV12-3 or TRBV12-4 and TRBJ2-1; TCRdb selects TRBD2, and the lack of DNA leaves this call unchecked. The length of the CDR3 is 14 residues. CDR3 amino acids: CASSTRGGYNEQFF.

The chain joins TRBV5-1 to TRBJ1-2. CDR3 length equals 13 residues. Germline assignment: CDR1 SGHRS and CDR2 YFSETQ. Here the CDR3 reads CASAYVGDYGYTF.

The chain is built from TRBV12-3 or TRBV12-4 and TRBJ2-7; TCRdb selects TRBD2, and the lack of DNA leaves this call unchecked. The CDR3 covers 12 residues. Here the CDR3 reads CASTSQGYEQYF.

The genes are TRBV20-1 and TRBJ1-5. There are 12 residues in the CDR3. The germline V gene encodes CDR1 DFQATT and CDR2 SNEGSKA (reference sequence). The CDR3 loop is CSASSGRQPQHF.

This chain uses TRBV5-5 with TRBJ2-2; the D call of TRBD2 rests on TCRdb alone, since no DNA is present to check it. The CDR3 is 16 residues long. Looked up from germline, CDR1 is SGHKS and CDR2 is YYEKEE (reference sequence). The CDR3 here is CASSPRGAGLTGELFF.

This chain links TRBV18 with TRBJ2-1; the TCRdb D gene call, TRBD2, has no DNA to confirm it. The CDR3 totals 17 residues. Germline lookup yields CDR1 KGHSH and CDR2 LQKENI. The CDR3 protein is CASSPRTSGSSYNEQFF. Together with reference TRBV18 and TRBJ2-1, the CDR3 gives the full variable domain: NAGVMQNPRHLVRRRGQEARLRCSPMKGHSHVYWYRQLPEEGLKFMVYLQKENIIDESGMPKERFSAEFPKEGPSILRIQQVVRGDSAAYFCASSPRTSGSSYNEQFFGPGTRLTVL.

According to its frequency, this clonotype is medium-sized (0.01 to 0.1%). This CDR3 is CASSPPAPEQFF. The gene calls are TRBV11-2 and TRBJ2-1; as DNA is missing, the TRBD1 call by TCRdb cannot be tested. CDR1 and CDR2 from the germline V gene are SGHAT and FQNNGV. The CDR3 spans 12 residues.

The chain carries TRBV19 and TRBJ1-1. This CDR3 has 13 residues. Germline CDR1 LNHDA, CDR2 SQIVND (reference sequence). This CDR3 reads CASSIDSGTEAFF. Filled out from reference TRBV19 and TRBJ1-1, the complete variable domain reads DGGITQSPKYLFRKEGQNVTLSCEQNLNHDAMYWYRQDPGQGLRLIYYSQIVNDFQKGDIAEGYSVSREKKESFPLTVTSAQKNPTAFYLCASSIDSGTEAFFGQGTRLTVV.

This chain uses TRBV6-5 with TRBJ1-2. CDR1 and CDR2 from the germline V gene are MNHEY and SVGAGI. This CDR3 comprises 13 residues. CDR3 sequence reads: CASSYSTIYGYTF.

This chain connects TRBV4-3 to TRBJ2-7; TCRdb's D call of TRBD1 is untestable without DNA. The CDR3 consists of 15 residues. CDR1 is LGHNA, CDR2 YSLEER, per germline. The CDR3 loop reads CASSQTRQGRDEQYF.

The V call is TRBV27, the J call TRBJ2-1; checking the TCRdb D call of TRBD2 is not possible without DNA. CDR3 length: 15 residues. Germline V gene sequence: CDR1 MNHEY, CDR2 SMNVEV (reference sequence). CDR3 sequence reads: CASSYSGSLLNEQFF.

CDR3 loop: CASSFQAGGEKLFF. V is TRBV5-5 and J is TRBJ1-4. This CDR3 comprises 14 residues. Germline values: CDR1 SGHKS, CDR2 YYEKEE (reference sequence).